These 16 T cell receptor beta chains originate from one sample sequenced in a study of blood T cell repertoires in COVID-19. The method was immunoSEQ multiplex PCR; TCRdb's version includes in-frame clones alone and lacks a portion of them. The sample records some 200,000 clones, roughly four fifths being singletons. The sample was PBMCs or T cells enriched from blood (not recorded which). These receptor sequences come from a man aged 35-49 years who had recovered from COVID-19.

The genes are TRBV4-1 and TRBJ2-3, with TRBD2 matching over 10 bases. Trimming at V came to 2 bases and at J to 4 bases, leaving 3 bases not matched to a gene. CDR3 length: 15 amino acids. Germline values: CDR1 MGHRA, CDR2 YSYEKL. Written as DNA, the CDR3 is TGCGCCAGCAGCCAAAAGCGGGGGGGCCCAGATACGCAGTATTTT. It codes for CASSQKRGGPDTQYF.

The chain combines TRBV5-1 with TRBJ2-7, with 13 bases identical to TRBD2. The germline V gene has CDR1 SGHRS and CDR2 YFSETQ. This CDR3 is 17 amino acids long. V was clipped by 8 bases and J by 0 bases; unmatched bases: 11. For the CDR3, the DNA is TGCGCCAGTACCACCGGGACTAGCGGGAAAAGCTCCTACGAGCAGTACTTC. It translates to CASTTGTSGKSSYEQYF.

The J gene is TRBJ1-1, the V gene TRBV18; D gene uncertain. This CDR3 is 14 amino acids long. V lost 5 bases, J lost 3 bases, and 13 bases lay in between. Germline V CDR1 and CDR2: KGHSH, LQKENI. The chain's CDR3 is CASSFHGEDTEAFF. In DNA form, the CDR3 reads TGTGCCAGCTCATTTCACGGGGAGGACACTGAAGCTTTCTTT.

V gene TRBV19 combines with J gene TRBJ2-3, with TRBD2 identical over 11 bases. J was trimmed by 4 bases and V by 6 bases; bases with no gene match: 6. This CDR3 is built from 15 residues. The germline V gene encodes CDR1 LNHDA and CDR2 SQIVND (reference sequence). The CDR3, as DNA: TGTGCCAGTAGCTACGTAGCGGGGGGGCCAGATACGCAGTATTTT. This codes for CASSYVAGGPDTQYF.

The J gene is TRBJ2-1, the V gene TRBV3-1 (or the pseudogene TRBV3-2); 7 bases fit TRBD1. This CDR3 has 16 amino acids. The V gene end was trimmed by 2 bases and the J gene end by 0 bases; junction bases not matched to a gene: 4. Germline V gene sequence: CDR1 LGHDT, CDR2 YNNKEL (reference sequence). In nucleotides, the CDR3 is TGTGCCAGCAGCCAAATGACAGGGAGCTCCTACAATGAGCAGTTCTTC. Its protein is CASSQMTGSSYNEQFF.

The chain recombines TRBV7-8 with TRBJ1-3; 7 bases are shared with TRBD1. CDR1 and CDR2 (germline): SGHVS, FQNEAQ. The V and J ends lost 6 bases and 0 bases, in that order; junction bases with no gene match: 5. The CDR3 loop spans 15 amino acids. The CDR3 spells CASRNDRDSGNTIYF. The CDR3 nucleotides read TGTGCCAGCAGAAACGACAGGGACTCTGGAAACACCATATATTTT.

In DNA, the CDR3 is TGTGCCAGTAGTGCCCGACTAGCGGGAGGATCCGTCGATGAGCAGTTCTTC. Its protein is CASSARLAGGSVDEQFF. V and J are TRBV19 and TRBJ2-1; 13 nucleotides line up with TRBD2. There are 17 residues in the CDR3. CDR1 LNHDA and CDR2 SQIVND come from the germline V gene (reference sequence). V lost 5 bases to trimming and J lost 8 bases; unmatched junction nucleotides: 12.

The rearrangement joins TRBV15 to TRBJ2-2, with 7 bases fitting TRBD1. The CDR3 is 13 residues long. Losses at the gene ends were 9 bases for V and 1 base for J; bases not matched to a gene: 2. Per germline, CDR1 LNHNV and CDR2 YYDKDF (reference sequence). The CDR3 region is CATDRENTGELFF. CDR3 coding DNA: TGTGCCACAGACAGGGAGAACACCGGGGAGCTGTTTTTT.

The chain has TRBV9 and TRBJ2-1, with D perhaps TRBD2 (5 bases). The CDR3 runs to 14 residues. V was cut by 4 bases and J by 8 bases, with 16 bases left in between. Per germline, CDR1 SGDLS and CDR2 YYNGEE. CDR3 amino acids: CASSTSGRVDEQFF. CDR3 DNA sequence: TGTGCCAGCAGCACGAGTGGGAGAGTGGATGAGCAGTTCTTC.

The chain employs TRBV7-6 and TRBJ1-4; TRBD1 matches 11 bases. The germline V gene has CDR1 SGHVS and CDR2 FNYEAQ. Trimming took 1 base from V and 7 from J; bases not matched to a gene: 11. This CDR3 comprises 18 residues. The CDR3 coding sequence is TGTGCCAGCAGCTTAGAAGCGTATAGGACAGGGGGCATTGAAAAACTGTTTTTT. It encodes CASSLEAYRTGGIEKLFF.

The chain uses TRBV19 and TRBJ2-6; TRBD1 might be the D (6 bases). Germline V gene data show CDR1 as LNHDA and CDR2 as SQIVND (reference sequence). CDR3 length: 15 amino acids. V was clipped by 7 bases and J by 0 bases, with 10 bases between them. The CDR3 loop reads CASTDRTSGANVLTF. As DNA, the CDR3 is TGTGCCAGTACAGACAGGACCTCTGGGGCCAACGTCCTGACTTTC.

The chain links TRBV12-2 to TRBJ1-1; the table's D call, TRBD1, has no DNA check behind it. TRBV12-2 is a documented pseudogene. The CDR3 totals 20 residues. The CDR3 nucleotides read TGTGCAAGTCGCTTAGCGCGGGCAGGGGGCCTTGATTCGTTTTATACTGAAGCTTTCTTT. It encodes CASRLARAGGLDSFYTEAFF.

The chain links TRBV14 to TRBJ2-1; a weak D match, TRBD2 (5 bases). The CDR3 consists of 13 residues. Trimming removed 4 bases at V and 3 bases at J, with 7 bases between. Germline CDR1 and CDR2: SGHDN and FVKESK. The CDR3 protein is CASSRTFYNEQFF. DNA for the CDR3: TGTGCCAGCAGCCGGACTTTCTACAATGAGCAGTTCTTC.

The chain carries TRBV11-2 and TRBJ1-4; D is possibly TRBD1 (5 bases). Trimming removed 5 bases from V and 5 bases from J, with 18 bases in between. Germline lookup yields CDR1 SGHAT and CDR2 FQNNGV. The CDR3 extends over 16 amino acids. The CDR3 coding sequence is TGTGCCAGCAGCCCTAGGGGAGGCCGGTGGAATGAAAAACTGTTTTTT. Its translation: CASSPRGGRWNEKLFF.

This clone was seen only once. The V and J genes are TRBV10-3 and TRBJ1-2; tentatively, D is TRBD1 (6 bases). The V gene lost 6 bases and the J gene lost 2 bases, with 13 bases spanning the gap. Germline CDR1 ENHRY, CDR2 SYGVKD. The CDR3 extends over 14 amino acids. CDR3 bases: TGTGCCATCAGCCCCTGGCAGGGGAACTATGGCTACACCTTC. Translation: CAISPWQGNYGYTF.

The rearrangement joins TRBV5-4 to TRBJ2-7, with 12 bases matching TRBD2. Unmatched junction bases numbered 2, after V lost 4 bases and J lost 3 bases. Germline V gene sequence: CDR1 SGHNT, CDR2 YYREEE (reference sequence). This CDR3 is built from 14 residues. CDR3 bases: TGTGCCAGCAGCATGACTAGCGGGAGCTACGAGCAGTACTTC. It translates to CASSMTSGSYEQYF.